This TCR beta chain was sequenced for a study of patients and donors after allogeneic stem cell transplantation. This clonotype was detected only a few times. TCRdb reanalysed the RT-PCR reads using MiXCR and keeps one entry per CDR3 protein. The table has 410,000 or so distinct CDR3 sequences, approximately 16% seen once. Looked up from germline, CDR1 is SQVTM and CDR2 is ANQGSEA. The CDR3 runs to 14 residues. V lost 5 bases, J lost 0 bases, and 13 bases lay in between. The rearrangement links TRBV29-1 to TRBJ1-1, with D hard to call. This receptor was obtained from a human donor who was either an allogeneic HSCT recipient or a stem cell or donor lymphocyte infusion donor (not recorded which). It is not recorded whose cells these are; they may come from a transplant donor. Sequenced sample: blood, either unsorted or a sorted T cell fraction (not recorded which). CDR3 sequence (DNA): TGCAGCGTTAAGGCAGTCCTATTGAACACTGAAGCTTTCTTT. Encoded protein: CSVKAVLLNTEAFF.